This TCR beta chain appears in the sequencing data of a study of blood T cell repertoires in COVID-19. The wider study: In each case, the material was cDNA or gDNA derived from T cells, B-cell-depleted T cells, or PBMCs.

Authors' data handling: Amplification of reference gene primers provided the estimated nucleated cell counts. The data were produced by immunoSEQ multiplex PCR, yet TCRdb's version contains in-frame clones alone and is incomplete. The V and J calls and clone size come from that table; D and trimming were worked out from the DNA. The sample has 290,000 or so clones; approximately 86% are singletons. The CDR3 consists of 14 residues. Looked up from germline, CDR1 is KGHSH and CDR2 is LQKENI. The germline V and J ends were trimmed by 0 bases and 1 base, with 6 bases remaining between them. The TCR comes from a man younger than 35 with active or convalescent COVID-19. This chain links TRBV18 with TRBJ1-2; maybe TRBD1 (5 bases). The source material was peripheral blood. DNA of the CDR3: TGTGCCAGCTCACCACCAGGGGATAACTATGGCTACACCTTC. Residues: CASSPPGDNYGYTF.